A selection of T cell receptor beta chains follows, all from one sample in a study of cytomegalovirus exposure and HLA in healthy donors. Sequenced by immunoSEQ multiplex PCR; TCRdb stores in-frame clones only, minus some. This table holds 110,000 to 150,000 clones. The sample consisted of PBMCs. The receptor source for this set is a male donor in good health and CMV-seronegative. The CDR3 runs from the conserved cysteine through the conserved F or W. A D gene is named only where the DNA matches it firmly.

v_call	j_call	d_call	cdr3_aa	cdr3_nt
TRBV4-3	TRBJ2-4	NA	CASSQESGQLLAKNIQYF	TGCGCCAGCAGCCAAGAGAGCGGACAGCTTCTAGCCAAAAACATTCAGTACTTC
TRBV18	TRBJ1-1	TRBD1	CASSPYLGTAEAFF	TGTGCCAGCTCACCTTACCTGGGGACAGCCGAAGCTTTCTTT
TRBV27	TRBJ1-5	TRBD1	CASSLWGQGTSNQPQHF	TGTGCCAGCAGTTTATGGGGACAGGGCACCAGCAATCAGCCCCAGCATTTT
TRBV14	TRBJ2-7	NA	CASSQDAPVSSYEQYF	TGTGCCAGCAGCCAAGATGCCCCCGTCAGCTCCTACGAGCAGTACTTC
TRBV5-1	TRBJ2-7	NA	CASSFQGRIKEGEQYF	TGCGCCAGCAGCTTCCAGGGAAGAATAAAGGAGGGGGAGCAGTACTTC
TRBV18	TRBJ2-1	NA	CASSPLRETANEQFF	TGTGCCAGCTCACCATTGAGGGAGACCGCCAATGAGCAGTTCTTC
TRBV25-1	TRBJ2-2	NA	CASSVGGNTGELFF	TGTGCCAGCAGTGTGGGAGGGAACACCGGGGAGCTGTTTTTT
TRBV10-2	TRBJ2-7	NA	CASSESEGSLEQYF	TGCGCCAGCAGTGAGTCGGAGGGGAGCCTCGAGCAGTACTTC
TRBV9	TRBJ2-7	NA	CASSVGAGMDLTYEQYF	TGTGCCAGCAGCGTAGGGGCGGGGATGGACCTCACTTACGAGCAGTACTTC
TRBV4-3	TRBJ2-5	TRBD2	CASSRGTSGGETQYF	TGCGCCAGCAGCCGAGGGACTAGCGGGGGAGAGACCCAGTACTTC
TRBV15	TRBJ2-2	NA	CATSRGAGELFF	TGTGCCACCAGCAGAGGAGCCGGGGAGCTGTTTTTT
TRBV29-1	TRBJ2-7	NA	CSVEVRSSSYEQYF	TGCAGCGTTGAGGTTCGGTCGAGCTCCTACGAGCAGTACTTC
TRBV19	TRBJ2-1	NA	CASSILTASYNEQFF	TGTGCCAGTAGTATCCTGACAGCTTCCTACAATGAGCAGTTCTTC
TRBV2	TRBJ2-2	TRBD2	CASSEVAGGRNGELFF	TGTGCCAGCAGTGAAGTAGCGGGAGGACGGAACGGGGAGCTGTTTTTT